Listed below are T cell receptor beta chains from one sample, sequenced in a study of liver allograft versus peripheral blood T cells. TCRdb re-analysed the reads in MiXCR, keeping a single row per CDR3 protein. The table has around 12,000 distinct CDR3 sequences, 15% to 20% seen once. These receptors originate from a human patient who had a liver transplant. Some T cells may originate from the graft donor. CDR3s include the opening cysteine and the closing phenylalanine or tryptophan. A D gene is named only where the DNA matches it firmly. Clone size appears in some rows only: once, few, many, or a class for an expanded clone.

length	D	V	J	size	CDR3	DNA
14	-	TRBV6-5	TRBJ1-5	medium-sized	CASSYVGANQPQHF	TGTGCCAGCAGTTACGTAGGGGCGAATCAGCCCCAGCATTTT
15	-	TRBV10-3	TRBJ2-1	medium-sized	CAISKGGLGVGEQFF	TGTGCCATCAGTAAAGGGGGACTGGGGGTTGGTGAGCAGTTCTTC
13	-	TRBV7-2	TRBJ2-3	many	CASSLDRTDTQYF	TGTGCCAGCAGCTTAGACAGGACAGATACGCAGTATTTT
11	-	TRBV15	TRBJ2-7	many	CATSGEGEQYF	TGTGCCACCAGCGGAGAAGGCGAGCAGTACTTC
16	TRBD2	TRBV18	TRBJ2-1	medium-sized	CASSSGELAVNNEQFF	TGTGCCAGCTCTTCGGGGGAGCTAGCGGTAAACAATGAGCAGTTCTTC
13	-	TRBV20-1	TRBJ2-7	-	CSARDGGAAEQYF	TGCAGTGCTAGGGACGGGGGAGCAGCCGAGCAGTACTTC
16	-	TRBV25-1	TRBJ2-6	few	CASSEFGLQRANVLTF	TGTGCCAGCAGTGAATTTGGGCTCCAGAGGGCCAACGTCCTGACTTTC
14	-	TRBV7-9	TRBJ2-7	few	CASSLGQSSYEQYF	TGTGCCAGCAGCTTAGGGCAGAGCTCCTACGAGCAGTACTTC
12	-	TRBV6-5	TRBJ1-3	medium-sized	CASTGSGNTIYF	TGTGCCAGCACCGGCTCTGGAAACACCATATATTTT
15	TRBD1	TRBV6-1	TRBJ1-5	medium-sized	CASSTTTQGYQPQHF	TGTGCCAGCAGTACAACTACACAGGGGTATCAGCCCCAGCATTTT
14	TRBD1	TRBV7-9	TRBJ1-4	-	CASSLTGAVVKLFF	TGTGCCAGCAGCTTGACAGGGGCGGTTGTAAAACTGTTTTTT
16	TRBD1	TRBV19	TRBJ1-2	medium-sized	CASSRTASGQVLGYTF	TGTGCCAGTAGTCGAACCGCCTCTGGACAGGTCTTAGGCTACACCTTC
14	-	TRBV18	TRBJ2-1	many	CASSPPDGNNEQFF	TGTGCCAGCTCACCACCTGACGGCAACAATGAGCAGTTCTTC
13	-	TRBV10-1	TRBJ2-3	-	CASNVNGTDTQYF	TGCGCCAGCAATGTTAACGGCACAGATACGCAGTATTTT
17	TRBD1	TRBV28	TRBJ1-1	-	CASRLAGQGRRNTEAFF	TGTGCCAGCAGGTTAGCGGGACAGGGAAGGAGGAACACTGAAGCTTTCTTT
14	-	TRBV20-1	TRBJ1-3	-	CSALQGASGNTIYF	TGCAGTGCGTTACAGGGCGCGTCTGGAAACACCATATATTTT
15	TRBD1	TRBV24-1	TRBJ2-7	medium-sized	CATSDPSDRGGEQYF	TGTGCCACCAGTGACCCCTCGGACAGGGGAGGCGAGCAGTACTTC
12	-	TRBV12-3/TRBV12-4	TRBJ1-5	few	CASGRVYQPQHF	TGTGCCAGCGGCAGGGTCTACCAGCCCCAGCATTTT
15	-	TRBV12-3/TRBV12-4	TRBJ1-5	-	CASSRGSGANQPQHF	TGTGCCAGCAGTCGGGGGTCGGGGGCCAATCAGCCCCAGCATTTT
13	-	TRBV28	TRBJ2-1	many	CASSRDSYNEQFF	TGTGCCAGCAGCCGTGACAGTTACAATGAGCAGTTCTTC
14	-	TRBV9	TRBJ1-5	-	CASSPPGSKQPQHF	TGTGCCAGCAGCCCCCCGGGTAGCAAACAGCCCCAGCATTTT
12	-	TRBV28	TRBJ2-7	-	CASSFGSYEQYF	TGTGCCAGCAGTTTTGGGTCCTACGAGCAGTACTTC